This T cell receptor (beta chain) was retrieved from a study of CD8+ T cells in alopecia areata (dated by TCRdb to the late 2010s). For context, the study as a whole: The treated patients, all with moderate-to-severe alopecia areata, were enrolled in an open-label pilot trial of oral tofacitinib given at 5 to 10 mg twice daily. On the human side, TCRbeta sequencing was run on scalp tissue and on sorted CD4+ and CD8+ peripheral blood T cells from healthy controls and from alopecia areata patients with either patchy or totalis/universalis disease. To study T cell clonal expansion in alopecia areata, the researchers applied high-throughput TCRbeta sequencing to both the C3H/HeJ mouse model and human patients. Tofacitinib-treated patients had biopsies at baseline and at 4 and 24 weeks of treatment, with a later scalp biopsy in several patients. RNA was obtained with the PAXgene miRNA kit for fixed scalp, the miRNeasy kit for PBMCs, and the RNeasy kit for mouse skin. Scalp clonality was compared among normal scalp (n=4), patchy alopecia areata scalp (n=8), and alopecia totalis/universalis scalp (n=8). Amplification of TCRbeta CDR3 regions was done by immunoSEQ multiplex PCR using 35 Vbeta forward primers and 13 Jbeta reverse primers. Patients received tofacitinib for 6 to 18 months and were then followed off drug for 6 months to check for delayed response and recurrence.

Results and caveats for the whole study, not just this receptor: Lesional scalp, especially in alopecia totalis/universalis, showed higher clonality and more expanded CD8+ clones than normal scalp, suggesting antigenic drive. Compared with mice, TCR sequences shared between patients were less clear, possibly partly because of HLA diversity across the patient population. Unlike mouse skin, which is dominated by gammadelta T cells, normal human skin has resident alphabeta T cells that are also sequenced, and this complicates analysis of the scalp TCR repertoire.

Libraries were constructed by the immunoSEQ multiplex PCR assay. RNA was extracted from all samples and reverse transcribed into cDNA as template for TCR sequencing. First-strand cDNA was synthesized using SuperScript III with a 2:1 mix of oligo-dT and random hexamers. A synthetic immune receptor repertoire was used to measure amplification bias, and any remaining bias was corrected computationally. As for the authors' bioinformatics: Raw reads were preprocessed to remove errors, and CDR3 was defined according to IMGT conventions as the region from the conserved cysteine to phenylalanine. To get clonality, Shannon entropy was normalized by log2 of the number of productive unique TCRs and the result was subtracted from 1. Whether scalp clones were CD4 or CD8 was inferred by matching scalp TCRbeta sequences against CD4 and CD8 repertoires sorted from blood. In TCRdb, the immuneACCESS table is reduced to in-frame sequences with V and J assigned. These tables do not hold every clone; where another copy was compared, an unresolved V gene accounts for under half, and the others remain unexplained. That table furnishes V, J and clone size, whereas the DNA furnished D and trimming. The sample records 80,000 to 100,000 clones, 40% to 55% of which are singletons. Roughly 0.79% of the sample goes to the ten largest clones.

Peripheral blood and lesional scalp punch biopsies were obtained from patients with alopecia areata. PBMCs were separated by density centrifugation and stained for CD3, CD4 and CD8, after which CD4+ and CD8+ T cells were sorted on a FACSAria. As for this clone: Its antigen is currently not known. No much larger clone is present one base from it, and per-base qualities are unavailable.

This TCR was recovered from a human donor with alopecia areata. Source material: CD4+ T cells sorted from blood.

The DNA reads TGCAGCGCCTCGGTGAAGACCCAGTACTTC. Translated, this gives CSASVKTQYF. The receptor chain draws on TRBV20-1 and TRBJ2-5; the D gene is not confidently resolved. Based on the germline V gene (reference sequence), the CDR1 and CDR2 sequences are DFQATT and SNEGSKA. The CDR3 has 10 amino acids, counting the end cysteine and phenylalanine. Left in the record is the CDR3 DNA by itself, 30 bases read in frame from the first base.